This T cell receptor (beta chain) emerged from a study of T cells of healthy individuals. At least ten counts were recorded for this clonotype. TCRdb reanalysed the 5' RACE reads using MiXCR and keeps one entry per CDR3 protein. The sample has nearly 100,000 distinct CDR3 sequences, around 17% seen once; the top ten hold approximately 5.7%. CDR3 size: 15 residues. Losses at the gene ends were 3 bases for V and 7 bases for J; bases not matched to a gene: 0. Germline CDR1 is MRHNA and CDR2 is SNTAGT. The V call is TRBV6-4, the J call TRBJ2-1, with TRBD2 matching over 16 bases. The source is a human donor in good health. The CDR3 DNA follows: TGTGCCAGCAGTGAGGGACTAGCGGGGGGGAATGAGCAGTTCTTC. Translating it yields CASSEGLAGGNEQFF.